The sequence of this TCR beta chain was determined in a study of cytomegalovirus exposure and HLA in healthy donors. Overall study results and limits: The authors enumerated some 170 TCR beta chains as linked to cytomegalovirus. The authors later found most CMV-associated TCR beta chains appeared HLA-restricted.

In its sample, this clone was seen once. Antigen unknown. PCR amplification relied on 60 Vbeta primers (plus 13 Jbeta primers). This table comes from immunoSEQ multiplex PCR, and its TCRdb copy is limited to in-frame clones, with some not included. The sample includes over 150,000 clones, 80% of them seen just once. The sequence was obtained from a boy aged 5-17 years in good health and CMV-seronegative. Source material: PBMCs.

CDR3 DNA sequence: TGTGCCAGCAGTTTAACCAGGAACACTGAAGCTTTCTTT. Translated, it gives CASSLTRNTEAFF. The chain carries TRBV27 and TRBJ1-1; no definite D call. V lost 2 bases to trimming and J lost 1 base, with 5 bases between them. The V gene's germline CDR1 is MNHEY and CDR2 SMNVEV (reference sequence). The CDR3 is 13 amino acids.